This TCR beta chain is drawn from a study of early T cells in non-severe SARS-CoV-2 infection. This clonotype was recorded at least ten times. TCRdb passed the 5' RACE reads through MiXCR, listing each CDR3 protein once. The repertoire consists of 95,000 to 100,000 distinct CDR3 sequences, with roughly 13% occurring once and the leading ten covering about 2.1%. This CDR3 spans 16 amino acids. Germline lookup yields CDR1 SNHLY and CDR2 FYNNEI. V gave up 4 bases and J gave up 9 bases; unmatched junction bases: 13. The sample taken for sequencing was whole blood. The rearrangement links TRBV2 to TRBJ2-1, with 9 bases that match TRBD1. The clonotype originates from an adult who was a healthcare worker with PCR-confirmed SARS-CoV-2 infection or an uninfected control (not recorded which). The CDR3 spells CASSGTGTGSYGEQFF. The CDR3, as DNA: TGTGCCAGCAGTGGTACCGGGACAGGGTCCTACGGTGAGCAGTTCTTC.